This entry lists 17 T cell receptor beta chains sequenced from one sample in a study of T cell changes during pregnancy in multiple sclerosis. The assay was immunoSEQ multiplex PCR, and TCRdb's table has in-frame clones only and misses some. Among under 70,000 clones listed, around 92% were seen once. Sequenced material: CD4+ T cells from peripheral blood mononuclear cells, taken after pregnancy. The receptors originated from a female donor with multiple sclerosis, enrolled in a pregnancy study.

The chain uses TRBV5-6 and TRBJ2-3; 9 bases fit TRBD2. The length of the CDR3 is 15 residues. Losses at the gene ends were 4 bases for V and 6 bases for J; bases not matched to a gene: 9. Germline V lookup: CDR1 SGHDT, CDR2 YYEEEE. The CDR3 sequence: CASSALPAGGDTQYF. The CDR3 DNA reads as TGTGCCAGCAGCGCGTTGCCAGCGGGGGGTGATACGCAGTATTTT.

The chain couples TRBV19 to TRBJ1-5; D may be TRBD1 (5 bases). Trimming took off 0 bases at V and 7 bases at J, with 22 bases between the two ends. This CDR3 has 18 residues. Germline values: CDR1 LNHDA, CDR2 SQIVND (reference sequence). The CDR3 coding sequence is TGTGCCAGTAGTATAGATTTGGCCACCGGGGGGGAATGGCAGCCCCAGCATTTT. Its translation: CASSIDLATGGEWQPQHF.

The chain uses TRBV5-4 and TRBJ2-7; 7 nucleotides match TRBD1. The CDR3 runs to 16 residues. Germline V gene sequence: CDR1 SGHNT, CDR2 YYREEE (reference sequence). The V gene end was trimmed by 3 bases and the J gene end by 6 bases; junction bases not matched to a gene: 15. CDR3 sequence: CASSYERGPLGPEQYF. The CDR3 DNA follows: TGTGCCAGCAGCTACGAGAGGGGGCCCCTGGGGCCCGAGCAGTACTTC.

The V call is TRBV18, the J call TRBJ2-3; TRBD2 matches at 9 bases. The germline V gene has CDR1 KGHSH and CDR2 LQKENI. Germline trimming cut 3 bases from V and 0 bases from J; bases unmatched to any gene: 7. This CDR3 is 17 amino acids long. The CDR3: CASSPTGGGASTDTQYF. The CDR3 nucleotides are TGTGCCAGCTCACCTACGGGCGGGGGGGCTAGCACAGATACGCAGTATTTT.

This clone was seen a single time. This chain joins TRBV4-2 and TRBJ1-5, with D possibly being TRBD1 (6 bases). This CDR3 spans 16 amino acids. V was cut by 4 bases and J by 7 bases, with 20 bases left in between. CDR1 is LGHNA, CDR2 YNFKEQ, per germline. CDR3 sequence reads: CASSLDELGGGQPQHF. In DNA form, the CDR3 reads TGTGCCAGCAGCCTTGATGAGTTAGGGGGGGGCCAGCCCCAGCATTTT.

V is TRBV7-2 and J is TRBJ1-5, with D possibly being TRBD1 (5 bases). Between the trimmed V and J ends, which lost 3 bases and 2 bases, there was a span of 11 bases. Germline lookup yields CDR1 SGHTA and CDR2 FQGNSA. CDR3 size: 15 residues. CDR3 DNA: TGTGCCAGCAGCTTTTCCGGGGGGGGCAATCAGCCCCAGCATTTT. Its translation: CASSFSGGGNQPQHF.

The DNA of the CDR3 is TGCGCCAGCAGCCAAGATCTGGCCGTAGGGGGCCTTACCTACGAGCAGTACTTC. It specifies CASSQDLAVGGLTYEQYF. V usage is TRBV4-1 and J usage is TRBJ2-7; the match to TRBD1 covers 7 bases. V gave up 0 bases and J gave up 2 bases; unmatched junction bases: 13. In germline, CDR1 is MGHRA, CDR2 YSYEKL. The CDR3 has 18 residues.

The V call is TRBV6-5, the J call TRBJ1-1; TRBD1 is a possible D gene (5 bases). The CDR3 has 15 amino acids. V was trimmed by 0 bases and J by 3 bases, leaving 11 bases between them. Germline V lookup: CDR1 MNHEY, CDR2 SVGAGI. The CDR3 region is CASSYSGGLHTEAFF. CDR3 nucleotide sequence: TGTGCCAGCAGTTACTCGGGGGGGTTGCACACTGAAGCTTTCTTT.

This clone was seen only a few times. At one end the junction does not follow the germline gene, possibly because of a read error. The rearrangement links TRBV29-1 to TRBJ1-1; TRBD1 matches 8 bases. The CDR3 consists of 11 residues. CDR1 and CDR2 (germline): SQVTM, ANQGSEA. The CDR3 spells CSVEGTGEAFF. CDR3 nucleotides: TGCAGCGTCGAAGGGACAGGTGAAGCTTTCTTT.

This clone appeared a few times. J is TRBJ2-1 and V is TRBV7-6; 9 bases match TRBD2. The germline V gene has CDR1 SGHVS and CDR2 FNYEAQ. The junction had 7 bases not matched to a gene; V was cut back by 1 base and J by 9 bases. The CDR3 loop spans 15 amino acids. The CDR3 region has the DNA TGTGCCAGCAGCTTAGTGAGTAGCGGGGGCGGTGAGCAGTTCTTC. It yields the protein CASSLVSSGGGEQFF. Complete variable domain (other parts from reference TRBV7-6 and TRBJ2-1): GAGVSQSPRYKVTKRGQDVALRCDPISGHVSLYWYRQALGQGPEFLTYFNYEAQQDKSGLPNDRFSAERPEGSISTLTIQRTEQRDSAMYRCASSLVSSGGGEQFFGPGTRLTVL.

This clone was detected only once. The chain combines TRBV5-4 with TRBJ2-2; TRBD1 aligns across 9 bases. Germline trimming cut 7 bases from V and 5 bases from J; bases unmatched to any gene: 6. Germline V lookup: CDR1 SGHNT, CDR2 YYREEE (reference sequence). CDR3 length: 14 residues. This CDR3 reads CASWDRAQTGELFF. The CDR3 coding sequence is TGTGCCAGCTGGGACAGGGCCCAAACCGGGGAGCTGTTTTTT.

The rearrangement links TRBV6-6 to TRBJ1-1; a weak D match, TRBD1 (5 bases). Per the germline V gene, CDR1 is MNHNY and CDR2 is SVGAGI (reference sequence). Trimming removed 6 bases from V and 1 base from J, with 12 bases in between. The CDR3 consists of 14 residues. The CDR3 here is CASSPLDKNTEAFF. The CDR3 bases are TGTGCCAGCAGCCCACTGGACAAGAACACTGAAGCTTTCTTT.

This clone was detected only once. This chain uses TRBV27 with TRBJ1-2; D may be TRBD1 (5 bases). Germline V gene data show CDR1 as MNHEY and CDR2 as SMNVEV (reference sequence). The V gene lost 2 bases and the J gene lost 5 bases, with 12 bases spanning the gap. The CDR3 consists of 14 residues. The CDR3 sequence is CASSLRAGRYGYTF. The CDR3 DNA sequence: TGTGCCAGCAGTTTACGGGCAGGGAGGTATGGCTACACCTTC.

This chain links TRBV4-2 with TRBJ2-3; D possibly corresponds to TRBD1 (6 bases). Trimming stripped 4 bases from V and 4 bases from J, with 21 bases between. The CDR3 is 17 amino acids. The germline V gene encodes CDR1 LGHNA and CDR2 YNFKEQ. CDR3 DNA sequence: TGTGCCAGCAGCCTAATAGGGGGATTGGGGGTCGCAGATACGCAGTATTTT. It translates to CASSLIGGLGVADTQYF.

The chain employs TRBV10-3 and TRBJ2-1, with 9 bases aligning to TRBD2. The V gene end was trimmed by 7 bases and the J gene end by 5 bases; junction bases not matched to a gene: 6. Germline CDR1 ENHRY, CDR2 SYGVKD. CDR3 length: 14 residues. The CDR3: CAIMTAGGNNEQFF. DNA for the CDR3: TGTGCCATCATGACTGCGGGGGGGAACAATGAGCAGTTCTTC.

This clone appeared once. The chain couples TRBV6-5 to TRBJ2-5, with TRBD1 as a possible D gene (6 bases). This CDR3 is 15 amino acids long. V lost 2 bases to trimming and J lost 5 bases, with 15 bases between them. Germline V gene sequence: CDR1 MNHEY, CDR2 SVGAGI. The CDR3 bases are TGTGCCAGCAGTTACCGGACAGTTCGAGGGGAGACCCAGTACTTC. This codes for CASSYRTVRGETQYF.

The rearrangement links TRBV2 to TRBJ2-3; 13 nucleotides agree with TRBD2. The CDR3 is 14 residues long. Unmatched junction bases numbered 5, after V lost 4 bases and J lost 10 bases. Looked up from germline, CDR1 is SNHLY and CDR2 is FYNNEI. The CDR3 loop is CASSGTSGRRAQYF. In DNA form, the CDR3 reads TGTGCCAGCAGTGGGACTAGCGGGAGACGGGCGCAGTATTTT.